Listed below are T cell receptor beta chains from one sample, sequenced in a study of blood T cell repertoires in COVID-19. Method: immunoSEQ multiplex PCR; TCRdb's copy keeps in-frame clones and lacks some. This sample has roughly 85,000 clones; 75% to 90% occur once, and the top ten carry less than 35%. Sequencing input: peripheral blood. These receptors all come from a man aged 50 or older with active or convalescent COVID-19. Both conserved end residues are part of each CDR3. A D gene is named only where the DNA matches it firmly.

TRBD2	TRBV7-2	13	TRBJ2-1	TGTGCCAGCAGGACGGCGGGGGGGAATGAGCAGTTCTTC	CASRTAGGNEQFF
TRBD1	TRBV9	14	TRBJ1-1	TGTGCCAGCAGCGAGCGACAGGGTCTAACTGAAGCTTTCTTT	CASSERQGLTEAFF
NA	TRBV28	15	TRBJ2-7	TGTGCCAGCAGTTCTCGGAAAGGAGGCCCGACCGAGCAGTACTTC	CASSSRKGGPTEQYF
NA	TRBV14	13	TRBJ1-6	TGTGCCAGCGCTCGGGGGGTAGGTTCACCCCTCCACTTT	CASARGVGSPLHF
NA	TRBV19	11	TRBJ2-3	TGTGCCAGTAGTACAGGAGATACGCAGTATTTT	CASSTGDTQYF
NA	TRBV5-5	14	TRBJ1-4	TGTGCCAGCAGCTTGTTTCGTGAGAGTGAAAAACTGTTTTTT	CASSLFRESEKLFF
NA	TRBV19	16	TRBJ2-1	TGTGCCAGTAGTTCCCGTCGCTCGGGACTCTACAATGAGCAGTTCTTC	CASSSRRSGLYNEQFF
NA	TRBV6-5	14	TRBJ2-7	TGTGCCAGCAATCTACGGGGGGCGGGATACGAGCAGTACTTC	CASNLRGAGYEQYF
NA	TRBV20-1	15	TRBJ1-1	TGCAGTGCTAGTACATCGGGGGGAGGAAACACTGAAGCTTTCTTT	CSASTSGGGNTEAFF
NA	TRBV30	16	TRBJ2-7	TGTGCCTGGAAACAGGCTTTCGGGGGGCGCTCCTACGAGCAGTACTTC	CAWKQAFGGRSYEQYF
TRBD2	TRBV4-1	15	TRBJ2-1	TGCGCCAGCAGCCCGGGAGGAGGGAAATACAATGAGCAGTTCTTC	CASSPGGGKYNEQFF
NA	TRBV19	13	TRBJ1-5	TGTGCCAGTAGTACGAGAGAGAATCAGCCCCAGCATTTT	CASSTRENQPQHF
TRBD1	TRBV19	17	TRBJ1-4	TGTGCCAGTACCACCGGGACAGGGGGGACAACTAATGAAAAACTGTTTTTT	CASTTGTGGTTNEKLFF